Each of the 3 T cell receptor beta chains below was sequenced from the same sample in a study of cytotoxic CD8 clonotypes in ibrutinib-treated CLL. Sequenced by immunoSEQ multiplex PCR; TCRdb stores in-frame clones only, minus some. The sample holds 140,000 to 150,000 clones, about 75% seen once. The specimen comprised PBMCs, sampled after 24 months of ibrutinib treatment. Every receptor here comes from a human donor with chronic lymphocytic leukemia.

J is TRBJ2-1 and V is TRBV7-2, with 8 bases that match TRBD2. Trimming at V came to 5 bases and at J to 1 base, leaving 4 bases not matched to a gene. Germline lookup yields CDR1 SGHTA and CDR2 FQGNSA. CDR3 length equals 15 residues. The CDR3 nucleotides are TGTGCCAGCAGCGAAACTAGCGGATCCTACAATGAGCAGTTCTTC. Translated: CASSETSGSYNEQFF.

The rearrangement links TRBV4-1 to TRBJ2-1; 7 positions match TRBD2. Germline assignment: CDR1 MGHRA and CDR2 YSYEKL. Unmatched junction bases numbered 4, after V lost 0 bases and J lost 2 bases. The CDR3 length is 16 residues. The CDR3 bases are TGCGCCAGCAGCCAAGATCGGGGGGACCCCTACAATGAGCAGTTCTTC. Translated: CASSQDRGDPYNEQFF.

The chain uses TRBV7-2 and TRBJ1-3; 7 bases agree with TRBD1. CDR3 length: 16 amino acids. From germline, CDR1 is SGHTA and CDR2 FQGNSA. V gave up 1 base and J gave up 0 bases; unmatched junction bases: 3. CDR3 nucleotide sequence: TGTGCCAGCAGCTTAGAGGGGACAGTCTCTGGAAACACCATATATTTT. Its protein product is CASSLEGTVSGNTIYF.